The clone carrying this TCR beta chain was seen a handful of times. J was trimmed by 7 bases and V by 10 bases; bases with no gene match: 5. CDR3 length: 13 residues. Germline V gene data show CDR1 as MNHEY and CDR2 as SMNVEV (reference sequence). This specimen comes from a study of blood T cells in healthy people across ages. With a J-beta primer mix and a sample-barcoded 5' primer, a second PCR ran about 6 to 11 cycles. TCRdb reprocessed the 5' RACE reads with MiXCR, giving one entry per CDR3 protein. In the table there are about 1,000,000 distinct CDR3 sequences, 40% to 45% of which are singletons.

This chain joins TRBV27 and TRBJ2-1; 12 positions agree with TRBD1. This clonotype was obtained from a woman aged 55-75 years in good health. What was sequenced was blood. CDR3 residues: CATGTGGWNEQFF. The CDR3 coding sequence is TGTGCCACCGGGACAGGGGGCTGGAATGAGCAGTTCTTC.